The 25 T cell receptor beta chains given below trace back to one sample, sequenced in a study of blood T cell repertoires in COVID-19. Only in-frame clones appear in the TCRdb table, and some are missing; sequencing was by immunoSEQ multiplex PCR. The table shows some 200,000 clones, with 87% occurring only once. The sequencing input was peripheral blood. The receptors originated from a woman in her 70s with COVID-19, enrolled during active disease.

Here the CDR3 reads CASSLAGTGVYEQYF. CDR3 DNA sequence: TGCGCCAGCAGCTTGGCCGGGACAGGCGTTTACGAGCAGTACTTC. The chain employs TRBV5-1 and TRBJ2-7; 8 bases are a match to TRBD1. CDR1 and CDR2 from the germline V gene are SGHRS and YFSETQ. Trimming cost V 0 bases and J 4 bases; bases outside gene matches: 6. The CDR3 runs to 15 residues.

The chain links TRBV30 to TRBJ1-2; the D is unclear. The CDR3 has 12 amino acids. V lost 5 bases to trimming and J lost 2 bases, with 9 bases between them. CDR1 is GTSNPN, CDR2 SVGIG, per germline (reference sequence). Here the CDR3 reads CAWRLLNYGYTF. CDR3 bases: TGTGCCTGGCGACTCTTGAACTATGGCTACACCTTC.

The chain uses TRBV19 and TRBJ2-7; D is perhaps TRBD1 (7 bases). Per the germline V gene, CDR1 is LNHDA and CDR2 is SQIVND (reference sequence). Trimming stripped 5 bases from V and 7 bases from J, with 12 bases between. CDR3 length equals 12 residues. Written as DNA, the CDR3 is TGTGCCAGTAGTCCGCGGGACAGAGAGCAGTACTTC. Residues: CASSPRDREQYF.

For the CDR3, the DNA is TGTGCCAGCAGCCAATTTGGAGGGGACCCTGAAGCTTTCTTT. This translates into CASSQFGGDPEAFF. The V call is TRBV3-1 (or the pseudogene TRBV3-2), the J call TRBJ1-1; the D gene is possibly TRBD1 (5 bases). The CDR3 is made up of 14 amino acids. V dropped 2 bases and J dropped 6 bases, with 13 bases sitting between them. Germline V gives CDR1 LGHDT, CDR2 YNNKEL (reference sequence).

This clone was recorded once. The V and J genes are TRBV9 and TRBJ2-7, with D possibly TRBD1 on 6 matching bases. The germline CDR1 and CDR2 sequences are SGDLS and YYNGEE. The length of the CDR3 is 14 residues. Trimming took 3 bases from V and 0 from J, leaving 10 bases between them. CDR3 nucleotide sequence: TGTGCCAGCAGCGGTGGACAGAGCTCCTACGAGCAGTACTTC. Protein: CASSGGQSSYEQYF.

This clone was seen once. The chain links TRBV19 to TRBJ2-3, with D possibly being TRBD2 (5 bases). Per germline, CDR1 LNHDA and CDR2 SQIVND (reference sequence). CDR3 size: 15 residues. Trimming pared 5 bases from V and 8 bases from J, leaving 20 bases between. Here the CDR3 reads CASSPMANTRGTQYF. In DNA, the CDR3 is TGTGCCAGTAGTCCAATGGCAAACACCCGGGGTACGCAGTATTTT.

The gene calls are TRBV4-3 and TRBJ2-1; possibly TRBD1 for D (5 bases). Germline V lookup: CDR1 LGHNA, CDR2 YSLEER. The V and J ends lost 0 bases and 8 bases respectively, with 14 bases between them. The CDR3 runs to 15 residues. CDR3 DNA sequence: TGCGCCAGCAGCCAAGATCCCGGCAGGGCGGATGAGCAGTTCTTC. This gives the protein CASSQDPGRADEQFF.

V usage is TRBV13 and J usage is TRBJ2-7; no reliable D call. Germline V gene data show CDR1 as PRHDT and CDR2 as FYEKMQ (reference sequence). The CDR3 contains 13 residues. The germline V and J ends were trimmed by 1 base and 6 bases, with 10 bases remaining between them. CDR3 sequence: CASSLDYSTEQYF. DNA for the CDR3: TGTGCCAGCAGCTTAGATTATAGTACCGAGCAGTACTTC.

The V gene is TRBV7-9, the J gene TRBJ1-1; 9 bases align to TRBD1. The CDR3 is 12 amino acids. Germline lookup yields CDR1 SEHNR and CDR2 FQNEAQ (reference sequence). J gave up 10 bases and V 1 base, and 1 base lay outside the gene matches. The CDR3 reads CASSLEDRGAFF. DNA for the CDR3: TGTGCCAGCAGCTTAGAGGACAGGGGAGCTTTCTTT.

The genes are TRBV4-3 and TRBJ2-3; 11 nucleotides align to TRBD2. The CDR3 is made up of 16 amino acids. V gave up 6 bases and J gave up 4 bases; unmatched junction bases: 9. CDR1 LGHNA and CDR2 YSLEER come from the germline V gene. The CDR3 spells CASRPSTSGNPDTQYF. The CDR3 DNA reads TGCGCCAGCAGGCCCTCGACTAGCGGGAACCCAGATACGCAGTATTTT.

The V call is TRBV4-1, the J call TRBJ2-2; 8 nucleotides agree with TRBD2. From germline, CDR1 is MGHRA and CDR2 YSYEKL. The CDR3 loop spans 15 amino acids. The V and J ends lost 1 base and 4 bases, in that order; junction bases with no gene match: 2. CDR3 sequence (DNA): TGCGCCAGCAGCCAAGGGACTAGCTTCACCGGGGAGCTGTTTTTT. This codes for CASSQGTSFTGELFF.

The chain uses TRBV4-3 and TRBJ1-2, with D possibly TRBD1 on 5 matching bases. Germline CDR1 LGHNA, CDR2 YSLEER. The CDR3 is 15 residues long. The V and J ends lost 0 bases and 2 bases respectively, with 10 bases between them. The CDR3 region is CASSQDHGQNYGYTF. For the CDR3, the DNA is TGCGCCAGCAGCCAAGATCACGGACAAAACTATGGCTACACCTTC.

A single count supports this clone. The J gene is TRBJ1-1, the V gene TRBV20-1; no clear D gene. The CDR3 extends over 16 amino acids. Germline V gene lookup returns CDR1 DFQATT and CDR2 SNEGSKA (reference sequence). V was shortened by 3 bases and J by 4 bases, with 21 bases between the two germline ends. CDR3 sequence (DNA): TGCAGTGCTAGTCCCATGGCCTTTCGGGGTGTCACTGAAGCTTTCTTT. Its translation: CSASPMAFRGVTEAFF.

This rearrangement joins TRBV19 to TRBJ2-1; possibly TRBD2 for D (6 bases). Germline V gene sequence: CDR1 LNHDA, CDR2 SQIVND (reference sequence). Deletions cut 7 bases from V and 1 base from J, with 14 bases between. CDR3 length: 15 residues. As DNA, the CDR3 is TGTGCCAGTAAGGAGGGCGGGGAATCCTACAATGAGCAGTTCTTC. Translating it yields CASKEGGESYNEQFF.

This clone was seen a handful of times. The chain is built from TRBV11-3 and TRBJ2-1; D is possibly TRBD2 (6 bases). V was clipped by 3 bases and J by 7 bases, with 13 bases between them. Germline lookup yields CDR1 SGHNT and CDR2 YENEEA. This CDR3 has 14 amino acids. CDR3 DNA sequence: TGTGCCAGCAGCTTCCTCCCGGGAGTTAATGAGCAGTTCTTC. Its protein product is CASSFLPGVNEQFF.

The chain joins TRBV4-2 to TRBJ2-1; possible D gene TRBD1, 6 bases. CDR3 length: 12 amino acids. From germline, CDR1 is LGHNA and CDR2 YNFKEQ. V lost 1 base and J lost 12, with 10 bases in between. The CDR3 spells CASSQGEGGQFF. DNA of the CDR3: TGTGCCAGCAGCCAAGGGGAAGGGGGGCAGTTCTTC.

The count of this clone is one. CDR3 residues: CSASHFGNTIYF. The CDR3 region has the DNA TGCAGTGCCAGTCATTTCGGAAACACCATATATTTT. The chain is built from TRBV20-1 and TRBJ1-3; D gene unclear. With 6 bases removed from V and 4 bases from J, the gap between germline ends came to 10 bases. Germline CDR1 is DFQATT and CDR2 is SNEGSKA (reference sequence). The CDR3 consists of 12 residues.

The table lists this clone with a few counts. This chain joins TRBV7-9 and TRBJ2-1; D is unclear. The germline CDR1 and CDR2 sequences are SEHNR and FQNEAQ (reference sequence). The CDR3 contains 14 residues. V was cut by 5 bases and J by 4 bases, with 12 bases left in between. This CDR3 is CASSEAFTYNEQFF. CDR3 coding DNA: TGTGCCAGCAGCGAGGCCTTCACTTACAATGAGCAGTTCTTC.

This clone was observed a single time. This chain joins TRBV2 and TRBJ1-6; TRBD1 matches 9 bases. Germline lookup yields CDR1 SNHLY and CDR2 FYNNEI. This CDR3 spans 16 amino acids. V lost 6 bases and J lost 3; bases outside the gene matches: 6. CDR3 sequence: CASSEDRGDYNSPLHF. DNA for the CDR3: TGTGCCAGCAGCGAGGACAGGGGAGACTATAATTCACCCCTCCACTTT.

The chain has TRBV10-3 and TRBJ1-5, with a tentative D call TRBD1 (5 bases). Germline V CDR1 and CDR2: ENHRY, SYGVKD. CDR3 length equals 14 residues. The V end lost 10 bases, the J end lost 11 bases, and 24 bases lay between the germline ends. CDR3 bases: TGTGCCAACTCGCCGGGACTCGAGGTTGAAGCCCAGCATTTT. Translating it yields CANSPGLEVEAQHF.

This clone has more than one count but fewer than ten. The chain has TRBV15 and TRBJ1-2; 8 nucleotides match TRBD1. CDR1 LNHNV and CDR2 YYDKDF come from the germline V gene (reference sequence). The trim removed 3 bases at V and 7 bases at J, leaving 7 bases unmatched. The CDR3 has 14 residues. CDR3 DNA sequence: TGTGCCACCAGCAGCAGGGGGCGCCTTGGTGGCTACACCTTC. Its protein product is CATSSRGRLGGYTF.

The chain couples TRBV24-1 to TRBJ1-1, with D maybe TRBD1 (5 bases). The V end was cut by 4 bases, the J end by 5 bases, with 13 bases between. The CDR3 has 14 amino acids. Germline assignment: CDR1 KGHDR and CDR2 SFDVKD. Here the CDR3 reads CATSDQNRGTEAFF. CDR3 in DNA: TGTGCCACCAGTGACCAAAATAGGGGAACTGAAGCTTTCTTT.

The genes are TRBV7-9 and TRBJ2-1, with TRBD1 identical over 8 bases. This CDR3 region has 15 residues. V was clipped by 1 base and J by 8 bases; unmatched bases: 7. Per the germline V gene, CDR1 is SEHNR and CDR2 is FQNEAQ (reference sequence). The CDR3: CASSLVTGQGDEQFF. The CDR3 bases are TGTGCCAGCAGCTTAGTTACCGGACAGGGCGATGAGCAGTTCTTC.

CDR3 region: CASIPGTGYINAEAFF. CDR3 nucleotide sequence: TGTGCCAGCATCCCCGGGACAGGGTATATTAACGCTGAAGCTTTCTTT. The chain is built from TRBV2 and TRBJ1-1; 9 bases fit TRBD1. J gave up 6 bases and V 7 bases, and 15 bases lay outside the gene matches. The germline V gene encodes CDR1 SNHLY and CDR2 FYNNEI. The CDR3 extends over 16 amino acids.

CDR3 in amino acids: CASRVDRGFKYGYTF. In nucleotides, the CDR3 is TGTGCCAGCAGGGTCGACAGGGGGTTTAAATATGGCTACACCTTC. This sequence joins TRBV6-5 and TRBJ1-2, with 9 positions matching TRBD1. This CDR3 has 15 residues. The germline V gene has CDR1 MNHEY and CDR2 SVGAGI. J lost 5 bases, V lost 6 bases, and 10 bases had no gene match.